These 15 T cell receptor beta chains originate from one sample sequenced in a study of memory CD4+ T cells and cytomegalovirus serostatus. The repertoire was sequenced with immunoSEQ multiplex PCR; TCRdb's copy has only in-frame clones and lacks some. The sample records roughly 48,000 clones, more than 70% being singletons. Single viable CD3+CD4+CD8-CD45RO+ cells were sorted as the memory CD4+ T cells. The sequencing sample was made of memory CD4+ T cells from blood. The receptors were sampled from an adult in good health and CMV-seropositive.

The chain combines TRBV5-8 with TRBJ2-3, with D uncertain. Germline V gene lookup returns CDR1 SGHTS and CDR2 YDEGEE. CDR3 length equals 11 residues. V was cut by 1 base and J by 5 bases, with 2 bases left in between. As DNA, the CDR3 is TGTGCCAGCAGCTTGCAAGATACGCAGTATTTT. Translated, it gives CASSLQDTQYF.

The sample holds a few counts of this clone. This chain uses TRBV6-1 with TRBJ2-1; 13 positions match TRBD2. The CDR3 is made up of 19 amino acids. Germline V gene sequence: CDR1 MNHNS, CDR2 SASEGT. The trim removed 0 bases at V and 1 base at J, leaving 6 bases unmatched. CDR3 in DNA: TGTGCCAGCAGTGAAGCTTACGGACTAGCGGGGGAATCCTACAATGAGCAGTTCTTC. Translation gives CASSEAYGLAGESYNEQFF.

Details on this clone: The junction and the germline gene differ at one end; a read error may be behind it. The genes are TRBV7-2 and TRBJ1-2, with a possible D match to TRBD1 (6 bases). The CDR3 contains 15 residues. CDR1 is SGHTA and CDR2 is FQGNSA in the germline V gene. The CDR3 sequence is CASSLAGPTKGGKFF. CDR3 nucleotide sequence: TGTGCCAGCAGCTTAGCGGGACCTACAAAAGGGGGGAAGTTCTTC.

The sample holds a few counts of this clone. This chain links TRBV28 with TRBJ1-3, with D possibly matching TRBD1 (5 bases). The CDR3 sequence is 11 residues long. Germline assignment: CDR1 MDHEN and CDR2 SYDVKM. V lost 5 bases and J lost 16, with 15 bases in between. CDR3 region: CASSLTGTYYF. Here the CDR3 DNA reads TGTGCCAGCAGTCTCACCGGGACCTATTATTTT.

The rearrangement uses TRBV28 and TRBJ1-3; D is uncertain. Germline assignment: CDR1 MDHEN and CDR2 SYDVKM. The CDR3 sequence is 16 residues long. The V and J ends lost 2 bases and 5 bases respectively, with 16 bases between them. The CDR3 DNA is TGTGCCAGCAGTTTAAGCAGCCGCCTCATAAGAAACACCATATATTTT. Encoded protein: CASSLSSRLIRNTIYF.

The chain links TRBV28 to TRBJ2-5; tentatively, D is TRBD1 (5 bases). Germline lookup yields CDR1 MDHEN and CDR2 SYDVKM. V was pared by 7 bases and J by 3 bases, with 21 bases between. The CDR3 is 16 amino acids. The CDR3: CASNPNGAATKETQYF. The CDR3 nucleotides are TGTGCCAGCAACCCTAATGGGGCAGCGACAAAAGAGACCCAGTACTTC.

This sequence joins TRBV12-2 and TRBJ1-1; whether TRBD1, the table's D call, matches the DNA was not checked. TRBV12-2 counts as a pseudogene. This CDR3 spans 15 amino acids. The CDR3: CASRPSRQGNTEAFF. CDR3 nucleotides: TGTGCAAGTCGCCCGAGTAGGCAGGGAAACACTGAAGCTTTCTTT.

The chain uses TRBV5-1 and TRBJ2-5; a possible D gene is TRBD2 (6 bases). Germline loops: CDR1 SGHRS, CDR2 YFSETQ. V dropped 5 bases and J dropped 2 bases, with 16 bases sitting between them. The CDR3 runs to 15 residues. The CDR3 is CASSLAVEAQETQYF. The CDR3 coding sequence is TGCGCCAGCAGTTTAGCGGTAGAGGCTCAAGAGACCCAGTACTTC. The full variable domain, its missing parts supplied by reference TRBV5-1 and TRBJ2-5, is KAGVTQTPRYLIKTRGQQVTLSCSPISGHRSVSWYQQTPGQGLQFLFEYFSETQRNKGNFPGRFSGRQFSNSRSEMNVSTLELGDSALYLCASSLAVEAQETQYFGPGTRLLVL.

The CDR3 bases are TGTGCCAGCAGCGAGACTGATGGAGGGTTTGGTGGCTACACCTTC. Protein: CASSETDGGFGGYTF. The chain uses TRBV9 and TRBJ1-2, with D unresolved. From germline, CDR1 is SGDLS and CDR2 YYNGEE. V lost 3 bases and J 7 bases, leaving 19 bases between the germline ends. The CDR3 sequence is 15 residues long. The variable domain in full, with the rest retrieved from reference TRBV9 and TRBJ1-2, is DSGVTQTPKHLITATGQRVTLRCSPRSGDLSVYWYQQSLDQGLQFLIQYYNGEERAKGNILERFSAQQFPDLHSELNLSSLELGDSALYFCASSETDGGFGGYTFGSGTRLTVV.

The rearrangement uses TRBV10-3 and TRBJ1-3; D gene unclear. Germline loops: CDR1 ENHRY, CDR2 SYGVKD. The CDR3 has 16 amino acids. Deletions cut 5 bases from V and 0 bases from J, with 14 bases between. The CDR3, as DNA: TGTGCCATCAGTCCCGGGTCGCCTGCCTCTGGAAACACCATATATTTT. It specifies CAISPGSPASGNTIYF.

The chain carries TRBV2 and TRBJ2-7; a possible D gene is TRBD2 (5 bases). V lost 8 bases to trimming and J lost 2 bases, with 10 bases between them. The CDR3 totals 12 residues. The germline V gene has CDR1 SNHLY and CDR2 FYNNEI. The CDR3, as DNA: TGTGCCAGCGGGAGAGGTCCCTACGAGCAGTACTTC. The encoded protein is CASGRGPYEQYF.

The chain links TRBV6-9 to TRBJ1-5, with 8 bases aligning to TRBD1. The germline V gene has CDR1 MNHGY and CDR2 SVAAGI. The CDR3 loop spans 14 amino acids. V lost 7 bases, J lost 6 bases, and 8 bases stayed unmatched. The CDR3 protein is CASKAGQGSQPQHF. The CDR3 DNA reads TGTGCCAGCAAGGCAGGACAGGGCAGTCAGCCCCAGCATTTT.

This sequence joins TRBV4-3 and TRBJ1-3; D is uncertain. From germline, CDR1 is LGHNA and CDR2 YSLEER. V lost 4 bases, J lost 1 base, and 11 bases lay in between. The CDR3 covers 15 residues. The CDR3 protein is CASSRGAASGNTIYF. The CDR3 DNA is TGCGCCAGCAGCCGGGGTGCGGCGTCTGGAAACACCATATATTTT.

V is TRBV11-2 and J is TRBJ2-5; D may be TRBD1 or TRBD2 (5 bases each). The germline gives CDR1 SGHAT, CDR2 FQNNGV. V shed 3 bases and J shed 5 bases, with 16 bases lying between them. The CDR3 length is 15 residues. CDR3 DNA: TGTGCCAGCAGCTTTAGGATGGGGCCGGGGGAGACCCAGTACTTC. Its protein is CASSFRMGPGETQYF.

V gene TRBV2 combines with J gene TRBJ1-4, with 11 positions matching TRBD1. Germline V gives CDR1 SNHLY, CDR2 FYNNEI. The CDR3 extends over 16 amino acids. Unmatched junction bases numbered 5, after V lost 6 bases and J lost 2 bases. The CDR3 protein is CASRGDRGTTNEKLFF. The CDR3 DNA follows: TGTGCCAGCAGGGGGGACAGGGGGACCACTAATGAAAAACTGTTTTTT.